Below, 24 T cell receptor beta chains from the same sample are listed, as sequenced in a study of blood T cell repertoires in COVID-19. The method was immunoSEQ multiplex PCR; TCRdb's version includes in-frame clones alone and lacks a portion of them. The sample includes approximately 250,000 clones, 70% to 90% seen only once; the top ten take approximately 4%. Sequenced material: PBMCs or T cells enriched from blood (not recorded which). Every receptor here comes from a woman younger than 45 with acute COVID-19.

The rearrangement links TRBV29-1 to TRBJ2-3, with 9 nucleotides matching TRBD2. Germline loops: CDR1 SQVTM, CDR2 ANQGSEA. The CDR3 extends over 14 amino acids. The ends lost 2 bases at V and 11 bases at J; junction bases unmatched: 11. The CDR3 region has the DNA TGCAGCGTTGAACTAGCGGGATTTCCCCCGGAGCAGTATTTT. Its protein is CSVELAGFPPEQYF.

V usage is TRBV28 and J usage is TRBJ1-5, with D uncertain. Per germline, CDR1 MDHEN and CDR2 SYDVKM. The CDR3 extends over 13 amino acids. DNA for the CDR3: TGTGCGCTGGGGAGCTATAGCAATCAGCCCCAGCATTTT. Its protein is CALGSYSNQPQHF.

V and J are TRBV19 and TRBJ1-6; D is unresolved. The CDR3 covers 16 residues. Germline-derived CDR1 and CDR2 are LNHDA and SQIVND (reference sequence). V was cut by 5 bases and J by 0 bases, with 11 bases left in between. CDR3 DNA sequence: TGTGCCAGTAGTTCGAGGCTGAGCTCCTATAATTCACCCCTCCACTTT. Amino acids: CASSSRLSSYNSPLHF.

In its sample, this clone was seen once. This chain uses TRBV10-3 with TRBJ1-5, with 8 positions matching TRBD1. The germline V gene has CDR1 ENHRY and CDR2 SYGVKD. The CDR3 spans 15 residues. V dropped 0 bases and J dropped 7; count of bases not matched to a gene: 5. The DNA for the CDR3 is TGTGCCATCAGTGAGTCGTCAGGGGGCGGACAGCCCCAGCATTTT. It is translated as CAISESSGGGQPQHF.

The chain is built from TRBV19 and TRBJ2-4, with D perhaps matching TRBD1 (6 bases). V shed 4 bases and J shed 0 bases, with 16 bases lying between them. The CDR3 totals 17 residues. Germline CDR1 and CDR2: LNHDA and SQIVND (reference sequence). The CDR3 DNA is TGTGCCAGTAGTACCCCCACAGGGCTGAAAGCCAAAAACATTCAGTACTTC. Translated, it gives CASSTPTGLKAKNIQYF.

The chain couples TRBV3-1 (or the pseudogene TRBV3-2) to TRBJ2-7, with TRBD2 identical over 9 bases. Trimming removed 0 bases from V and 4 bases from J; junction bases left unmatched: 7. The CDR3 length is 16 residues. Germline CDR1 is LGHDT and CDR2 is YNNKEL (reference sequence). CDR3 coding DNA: TGTGCCAGCAGCCAAGATACTAGCGGGCTCGTTTACGAGCAGTACTTC. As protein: CASSQDTSGLVYEQYF.

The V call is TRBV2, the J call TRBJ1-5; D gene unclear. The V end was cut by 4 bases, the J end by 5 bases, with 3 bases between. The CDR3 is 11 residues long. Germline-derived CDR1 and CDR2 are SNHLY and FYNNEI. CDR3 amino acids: CASSVDQPQHF. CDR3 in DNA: TGTGCCAGCAGTGTAGATCAGCCCCAGCATTTT.

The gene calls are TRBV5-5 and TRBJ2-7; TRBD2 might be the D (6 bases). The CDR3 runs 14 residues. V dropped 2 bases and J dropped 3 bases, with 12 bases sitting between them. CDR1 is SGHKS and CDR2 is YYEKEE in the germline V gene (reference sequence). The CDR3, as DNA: TGTGCCAGCAGCTTACCGGGAGTAGACTACGAGCAGTACTTC. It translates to CASSLPGVDYEQYF.

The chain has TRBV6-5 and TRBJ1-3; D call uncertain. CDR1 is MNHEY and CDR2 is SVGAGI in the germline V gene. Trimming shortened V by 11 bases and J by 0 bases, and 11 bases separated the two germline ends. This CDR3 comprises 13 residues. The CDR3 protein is CAVQASSGNTIYF. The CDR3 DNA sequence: TGTGCCGTCCAGGCGAGCTCTGGAAACACCATATATTTT.

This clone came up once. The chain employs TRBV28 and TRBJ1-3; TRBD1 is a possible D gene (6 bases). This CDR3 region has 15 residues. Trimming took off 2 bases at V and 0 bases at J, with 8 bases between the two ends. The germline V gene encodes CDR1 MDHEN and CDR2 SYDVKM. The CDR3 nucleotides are TGTGCCAGCAGTTTACCAGGGGCCTCTGGAAACACCATATATTTT. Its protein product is CASSLPGASGNTIYF.

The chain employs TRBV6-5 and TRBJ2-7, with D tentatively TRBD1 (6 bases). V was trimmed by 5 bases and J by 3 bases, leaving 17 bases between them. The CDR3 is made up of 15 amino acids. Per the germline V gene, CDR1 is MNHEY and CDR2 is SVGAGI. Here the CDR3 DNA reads TGTGCCAGCAGTCCAAGGACAGCCCTTTTCTACGAGCAGTACTTC. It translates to CASSPRTALFYEQYF.

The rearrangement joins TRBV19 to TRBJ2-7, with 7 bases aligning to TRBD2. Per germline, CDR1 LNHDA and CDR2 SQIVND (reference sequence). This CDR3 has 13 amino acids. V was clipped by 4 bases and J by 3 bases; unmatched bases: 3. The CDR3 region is CASSSGSLYEQYF. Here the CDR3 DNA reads TGTGCCAGTAGTAGCGGGAGCCTCTACGAGCAGTACTTC. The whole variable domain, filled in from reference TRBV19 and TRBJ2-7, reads DGGITQSPKYLFRKEGQNVTLSCEQNLNHDAMYWYRQDPGQGLRLIYYSQIVNDFQKGDIAEGYSVSREKKESFPLTVTSAQKNPTAFYLCASSSGSLYEQYFGPGTRLTVT.

The CDR3 nucleotides read TGTGCCAGCAGCCCGAAGGGACTAGCGGACAATGAGCAGTTCTTC. It encodes CASSPKGLADNEQFF. This chain uses TRBV5-6 with TRBJ2-1; 11 bases agree with TRBD2. The CDR3 length is 15 residues. In germline, CDR1 is SGHDT, CDR2 YYEEEE. The trim removed 4 bases at V and 5 bases at J, leaving 5 bases unmatched.

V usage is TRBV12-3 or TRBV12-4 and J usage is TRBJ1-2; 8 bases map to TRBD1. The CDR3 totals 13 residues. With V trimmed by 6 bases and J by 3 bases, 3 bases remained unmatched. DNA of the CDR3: TGTGCCAGCAGCAGGGGGCAGGACTATGGCTACACCTTC. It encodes CASSRGQDYGYTF.

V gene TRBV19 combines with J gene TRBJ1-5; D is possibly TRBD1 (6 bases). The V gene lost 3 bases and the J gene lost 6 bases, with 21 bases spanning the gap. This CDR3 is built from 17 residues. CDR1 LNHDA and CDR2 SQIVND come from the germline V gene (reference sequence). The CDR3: CASSIDYLGQVGQPQHF. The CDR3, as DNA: TGTGCCAGTAGTATTGATTATCTGGGACAAGTAGGTCAGCCCCAGCATTTT.

CDR3 coding DNA: TGTGCCAGTAGTTCTAGAGCGGGAATCTCCTACAATGAGCAGTTCTTC. This codes for CASSSRAGISYNEQFF. The rearrangement joins TRBV19 to TRBJ2-1; 7 nucleotides match TRBD2. The germline CDR1 and CDR2 sequences are LNHDA and SQIVND (reference sequence). The trim removed 5 bases at V and 0 bases at J, leaving 7 bases unmatched. The CDR3 is 16 amino acids.

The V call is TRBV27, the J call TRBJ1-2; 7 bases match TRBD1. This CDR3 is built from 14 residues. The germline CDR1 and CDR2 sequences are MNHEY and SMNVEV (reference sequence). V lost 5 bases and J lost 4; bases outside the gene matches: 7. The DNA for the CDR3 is TGTGCCAGCAGTCCCGGGACAGTCACCTATGGCTACACCTTC. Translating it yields CASSPGTVTYGYTF.

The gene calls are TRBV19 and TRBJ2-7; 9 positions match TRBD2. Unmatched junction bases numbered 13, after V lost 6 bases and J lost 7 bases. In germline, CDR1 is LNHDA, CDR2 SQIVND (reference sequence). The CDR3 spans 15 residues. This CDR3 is CASRAIAGGPGEQYF. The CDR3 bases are TGTGCCAGTAGAGCGATCGCGGGAGGGCCGGGGGAGCAGTACTTC.

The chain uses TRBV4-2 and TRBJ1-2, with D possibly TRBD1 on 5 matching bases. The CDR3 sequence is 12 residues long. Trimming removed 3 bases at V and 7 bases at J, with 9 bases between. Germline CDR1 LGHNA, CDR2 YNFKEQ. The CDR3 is CASSQVGGGYTF. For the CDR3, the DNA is TGTGCCAGCAGCCAGGTCGGGGGTGGCTACACCTTC.

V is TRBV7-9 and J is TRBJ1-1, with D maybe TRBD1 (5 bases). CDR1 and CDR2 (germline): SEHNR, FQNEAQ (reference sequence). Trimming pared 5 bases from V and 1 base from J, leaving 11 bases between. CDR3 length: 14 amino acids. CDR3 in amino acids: CASSMGGGNTEAFF. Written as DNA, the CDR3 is TGTGCCAGCAGCATGGGGGGAGGGAACACTGAAGCTTTCTTT.

The CDR3 reads CASREGQVNTGELFF. The CDR3 DNA sequence: TGTGCCAGCAGGGAGGGACAGGTTAACACCGGGGAGCTGTTTTTT. V usage is TRBV6-5 and J usage is TRBJ2-2, with TRBD1 identical over 8 bases. CDR1 and CDR2 (germline): MNHEY, SVGAGI. This CDR3 has 15 amino acids. Unmatched junction bases numbered 5, after V lost 6 bases and J lost 2 bases.

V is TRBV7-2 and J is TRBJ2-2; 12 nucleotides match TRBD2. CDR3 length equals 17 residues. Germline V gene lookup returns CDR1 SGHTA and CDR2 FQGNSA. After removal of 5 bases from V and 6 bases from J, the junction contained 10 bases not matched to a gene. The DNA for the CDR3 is TGTGCCAGCAGCATAAGGACTAGCGGGAAAGTAGCCGGGGAGCTGTTTTTT. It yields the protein CASSIRTSGKVAGELFF.

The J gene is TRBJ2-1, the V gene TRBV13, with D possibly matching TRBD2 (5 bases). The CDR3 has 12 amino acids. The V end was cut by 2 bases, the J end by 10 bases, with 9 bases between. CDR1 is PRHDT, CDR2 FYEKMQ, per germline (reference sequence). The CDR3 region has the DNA TGTGCCAGCAGCTTATTGGGAGCAGAGCAGTTCTTC. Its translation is CASSLLGAEQFF.

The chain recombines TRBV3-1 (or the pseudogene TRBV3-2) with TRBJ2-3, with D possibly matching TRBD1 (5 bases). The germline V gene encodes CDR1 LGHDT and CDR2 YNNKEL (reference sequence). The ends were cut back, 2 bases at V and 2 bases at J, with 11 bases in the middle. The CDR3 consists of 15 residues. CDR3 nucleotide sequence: TGTGCCAGCAGCCAACAAACGACAGTCACAGATACGCAGTATTTT. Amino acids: CASSQQTTVTDTQYF.